The 19 T cell receptor beta chains given below trace back to one sample, sequenced in a study of OX40 agonist ivuxolimab in advanced cancers. Library creation used the immunoSEQ multiplex PCR assay. TCRdb provides this immuneACCESS table in a form limited to in-frame rearrangements. Some clones are lacking; in checked studies, under half of them reflect an unresolved V gene, and why the rest are absent is not known. Recorded for this sample are about 36,000 clones; under 90% of them occurred a single time. The top ten constitute less than 20% of the sample. The material was CD4+ or CD8+ T cells sorted from blood, obtained in a trial of the OX40 agonist ivuxolimab. Every receptor here comes from an adult with an advanced solid tumor such as melanoma, head and neck, liver or kidney cancer.

The chain employs TRBV19 and TRBJ2-5, with TRBD2 matching over 7 bases. The CDR3 runs to 13 residues. Unmatched junction bases numbered 0, after V lost 1 base and J lost 4 bases. Looked up from germline, CDR1 is LNHDA and CDR2 is SQIVND (reference sequence). CDR3 protein: CASSIGEGETQYF. Written as DNA, the CDR3 is TGTGCCAGTAGTATAGGGGAGGGAGAGACCCAGTACTTC.

V gene TRBV7-9 combines with J gene TRBJ2-7; D is perhaps TRBD2 (5 bases). CDR1 and CDR2 from the germline V gene are SEHNR and FQNEAQ (reference sequence). V shed 5 bases and J shed 3 bases, with 11 bases lying between them. The CDR3 loop spans 13 amino acids. In DNA, the CDR3 is TGTGCCAGCAGCGACTATACTAGCTACGAGCAGTACTTC. This sequence encodes CASSDYTSYEQYF.

This rearrangement joins TRBV5-1 to TRBJ2-1; 10 bases align to TRBD2. This CDR3 spans 19 amino acids. J gave up 0 bases and V 4 bases, and 13 bases lay outside the gene matches. Germline V gene lookup returns CDR1 SGHRS and CDR2 YFSETQ. CDR3: CASSRTSGAGGSSYNEQFF. The CDR3 DNA is TGCGCCAGCAGCCGGACCTCTGGAGCGGGGGGGAGCTCCTACAATGAGCAGTTCTTC.

As for this clone: The sample has other DNA sequences that encode this CDR3 too. This chain connects TRBV27 to TRBJ2-1; 10 bases are shared with TRBD1. Germline V gene sequence: CDR1 MNHEY, CDR2 SMNVEV (reference sequence). V shed 7 bases, J shed 6 bases, and the junction held 12 bases outside the gene matches. The length of the CDR3 is 16 residues. In DNA, the CDR3 is TGTGCCAGCACCATCACCCCCGGGACAGGGGTCAATGAGCAGTTCTTC. Its protein is CASTITPGTGVNEQFF.

CDR3 region: CASSPHSGSSYNEQFF. The CDR3 DNA is TGCGCCAGCAGCCCCCATTCAGGGAGCTCCTACAATGAGCAGTTCTTC. The chain employs TRBV5-1 and TRBJ2-1; the D gene could be TRBD1 or TRBD2 (5 bases each). Germline CDR1 and CDR2: SGHRS and YFSETQ. Trimming took off 4 bases at V and 0 bases at J, with 14 bases between the two ends. The CDR3 is 16 residues long.

This clone appeared a single time. The chain has TRBV28 and TRBJ2-7; TRBD1 matches at 7 bases. This CDR3 spans 14 amino acids. V shed 3 bases, J shed 4 bases, and the junction held 6 bases outside the gene matches. Looked up from germline, CDR1 is MDHEN and CDR2 is SYDVKM. The CDR3 sequence: CASSLRGQWYEQYF. CDR3 in DNA: TGTGCCAGCAGTTTGAGGGGACAGTGGTACGAGCAGTACTTC.

This clone came up once. The chain employs TRBV7-6 and TRBJ1-1; D is unresolved. CDR3 length equals 13 residues. Looked up from germline, CDR1 is SGHVS and CDR2 is FNYEAQ. V shed 4 bases and J shed 1 base, with 7 bases lying between them. This CDR3 reads CASSSGWNTEAFF. In nucleotides, the CDR3 is TGTGCCAGCAGCTCCGGATGGAACACTGAAGCTTTCTTT.

The V and J genes are TRBV19 and TRBJ2-1, with D possibly TRBD2 on 6 matching bases. With 8 bases removed from V and 3 bases from J, the gap between germline ends came to 11 bases. Looked up from germline, CDR1 is LNHDA and CDR2 is SQIVND (reference sequence). The CDR3 loop spans 13 amino acids. The DNA of the CDR3 is TGTGCCAGTTCGGGGGTAAACTACAATGAGCAGTTCTTC. It translates to CASSGVNYNEQFF.

The genes are TRBV11-3 and TRBJ2-1; D not resolved. This CDR3 spans 16 amino acids. V was cut by 5 bases and J by 0 bases, with 14 bases left in between. Germline V gene lookup returns CDR1 SGHNT and CDR2 YENEEA. The DNA of the CDR3 is TGTGCCAGCAGCCCCCCCGGTGAGAGCTCCTACAATGAGCAGTTCTTC. This translates into CASSPPGESSYNEQFF.

The chain joins TRBV7-6 to TRBJ2-7; TRBD2 matches 12 bases. From germline, CDR1 is SGHVS and CDR2 FNYEAQ. The CDR3 consists of 15 residues. V lost 5 bases and J lost 10; bases outside the gene matches: 12. The CDR3 bases are TGTGCCAGCAGCGCTCCGGGACTAGCGGGCTCAAGTCAGTACTTC. Protein sequence: CASSAPGLAGSSQYF.

This clone came up once. The chain combines TRBV6-6 with TRBJ2-7; the D call may be TRBD1 or TRBD2 (5 bases each). Germline CDR1 is MNHNY and CDR2 is SVGAGI (reference sequence). This CDR3 comprises 14 residues. Between the trimmed V and J ends, which lost 4 bases and 2 bases, there was a span of 12 bases. The CDR3 coding sequence is TGTGCCAGCAGTTCCCCGAGAGGGGCCTACGAGCAGTACTTC. Its translation: CASSSPRGAYEQYF.

The chain joins TRBV19 to TRBJ1-3, with 7 positions matching TRBD1. The germline V gene encodes CDR1 LNHDA and CDR2 SQIVND (reference sequence). Unmatched junction bases numbered 11, after V lost 3 bases and J lost 0 bases. The CDR3 covers 18 residues. The CDR3 region is CASSIIRDRWHSGNTIYF. Here the CDR3 DNA reads TGTGCCAGTAGTATTATCCGGGACAGATGGCACTCTGGAAACACCATATATTTT.

This clone ranks as medium-sized. The chain uses TRBV11-1 and TRBJ1-1; D unresolved. Trimming removed 1 base at V and 0 bases at J, with 3 bases between. The germline V gene has CDR1 SGHAT and CDR2 FQDESV (reference sequence). This CDR3 is built from 13 residues. The CDR3 here is CASSLVMNTEAFF. Written as DNA, the CDR3 is TGTGCCAGCAGCTTAGTTATGAACACTGAAGCTTTCTTT.

This rearrangement joins TRBV9 to TRBJ2-3; TRBD1 might be the D (6 bases). The germline V gene has CDR1 SGDLS and CDR2 YYNGEE. CDR3 length: 14 amino acids. Trimming stripped 4 bases from V and 0 bases from J, with 9 bases between. The chain's CDR3 is CASSFGQSTDTQYF. The CDR3 region has the DNA TGTGCCAGCAGCTTCGGACAGAGCACAGATACGCAGTATTTT.

The chain is built from TRBV9 and TRBJ2-2; possibly TRBD2 for D (7 bases). Germline CDR1 SGDLS, CDR2 YYNGEE. The CDR3 covers 15 residues. V was shortened by 5 bases and J by 6 bases, with 17 bases between the two germline ends. Here the CDR3 DNA reads TGTGCCAGCAGTGGTATGGGGGGGCTCGCCGGGGAGCTGTTTTTT. This sequence encodes CASSGMGGLAGELFF.

This chain uses TRBV5-6 with TRBJ1-1; D is unresolved. Trimming removed 0 bases at V and 7 bases at J, with 7 bases between. Germline lookup yields CDR1 SGHDT and CDR2 YYEEEE. The length of the CDR3 is 12 residues. The CDR3 DNA reads TGTGCCAGCAGCTTGGCCCGTCTTGAAGCTTTCTTT. Protein: CASSLARLEAFF.

This chain uses TRBV29-1 with TRBJ2-7, with D tentatively TRBD1 (6 bases). The CDR3 is 16 residues long. Trimming stripped 1 base from V and 0 bases from J, with 16 bases between. The germline V gene has CDR1 SQVTM and CDR2 ANQGSEA. This CDR3 reads CSVEGRQESSSYEQYF. CDR3 nucleotide sequence: TGCAGCGTTGAAGGCCGACAGGAGTCGAGCTCCTACGAGCAGTACTTC.

The chain carries TRBV5-1 and TRBJ2-7; no firm D call. Germline V gene sequence: CDR1 SGHRS, CDR2 YFSETQ. The CDR3 consists of 14 residues. V was clipped by 0 bases and J by 3 bases, with 10 bases between them. For the CDR3, the DNA is TGCGCCAGCAGCTTGGTCGGGCCGAGCTACGAGCAGTACTTC. The encoded protein is CASSLVGPSYEQYF.

Only one count was recorded for this clone. The chain joins TRBV19 to TRBJ2-5; 15 nucleotides line up with TRBD2. The J segment lost 5 bases and the V segment lost 4 bases, leaving 8 bases of the junction unmatched. This CDR3 region has 17 residues. Germline assignment: CDR1 LNHDA and CDR2 SQIVND (reference sequence). The CDR3 nucleotides are TGTGCCAGTAGTACGCGGACTAGCGGGGGGGCCAGGGAGACCCAGTACTTC. It translates to CASSTRTSGGARETQYF.